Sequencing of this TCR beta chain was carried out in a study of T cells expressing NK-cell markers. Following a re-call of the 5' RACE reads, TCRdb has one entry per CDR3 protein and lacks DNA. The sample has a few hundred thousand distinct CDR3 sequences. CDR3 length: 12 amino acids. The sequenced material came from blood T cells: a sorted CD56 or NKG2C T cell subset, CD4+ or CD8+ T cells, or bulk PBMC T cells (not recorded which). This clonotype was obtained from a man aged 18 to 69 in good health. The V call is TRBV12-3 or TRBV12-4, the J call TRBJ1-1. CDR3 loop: CASSLHLYEAFF.